The rows below give T cell receptor beta chains drawn from one sample of a study of PD-L1 blockade in urothelial cancer. The data were produced by immunoSEQ multiplex PCR, yet TCRdb's version contains in-frame clones alone and is incomplete. The sample lists tens of thousands of clones, more than 65% occurring once. The material was PBMCs, obtained around atezolizumab (anti-PD-L1) treatment. Receptors originate from a man aged 65 to 85 with urothelial cancer. The CDR3 runs from the conserved cysteine through the conserved F or W. A D gene is named only where the DNA matches it firmly. Size values are once, few and many counts, or a class for expanded clones, and some rows have none.

clone_size	v_call	j_call	d_call	cdr3_nt	cdr3_aa
NA	TRBV28	TRBJ2-3	TRBD2	TGTGCCAGCAGTCCCAGCGGGAGTGGGACAGATACGCAGTATTTT	CASSPSGSGTDTQYF
NA	TRBV7-2	TRBJ2-7	NA	TGTGCCAGCAGCTTATGGGGACAACCCTACGAGCAGTACTTC	CASSLWGQPYEQYF
NA	TRBV19	TRBJ2-1	NA	TGTGCCAGTAGTTTCGAGGCCGGCAATGAGCAGTTCTTC	CASSFEAGNEQFF
NA	TRBV29-1	TRBJ2-3	NA	TGCAGCGTTGGCTCCTCTACCCTGGGCCCCCGGGATACGCAGTATTTT	CSVGSSTLGPRDTQYF
few	TRBV9	TRBJ2-1	NA	TGTGCCAGCAGCGCAGGACAGGGAGGGATCCATGAGCAGTTCTTC	CASSAGQGGIHEQFF
NA	TRBV5-1	TRBJ1-2	NA	TGCGCCAGCAGCCGCAGACGGGTGTTAAGGTATGGCTACACCTTC	CASSRRRVLRYGYTF
NA	TRBV19	TRBJ2-7	NA	TGTGCCAGTAGTCTACAACATGGAGGGTCCTACGAGCAGTACTTC	CASSLQHGGSYEQYF
NA	TRBV5-5	TRBJ2-1	NA	TGTGCCAGCAGCCCCCGACAGACAAATGAGCAGTTCTTC	CASSPRQTNEQFF
NA	TRBV19	TRBJ1-2	TRBD1	TGTGCCAGTAGCTTGAATCGCGGGACAGGAAAAAACTATGGCTACACCTTC	CASSLNRGTGKNYGYTF
NA	TRBV5-1	TRBJ2-7	TRBD2	TGCGCCAGCAGCTCTGGGACTAGCGGGAGAAACGAGCAGTACTTC	CASSSGTSGRNEQYF
NA	TRBV18	TRBJ2-6	TRBD1	TGTGCCAGCTCTCCCGACAGGGAAAACGTCCTGACTTTC	CASSPDRENVLTF
NA	TRBV25-1	TRBJ2-4	TRBD1	TGTGCCAGCAGTGAGGGACAGGTCAGAAACATTCAGTACTTC	CASSEGQVRNIQYF
NA	TRBV6-1	TRBJ1-3	TRBD1	TGTGCCAGCAGCCCCGGACAGGGGCTCGGAAACACCATATATTTT	CASSPGQGLGNTIYF
NA	TRBV11-2	TRBJ1-2	TRBD1	TGTGCCAGCAGCGGACAGGGGAGCTATGGCTACACCTTC	CASSGQGSYGYTF
NA	TRBV28	TRBJ2-1	NA	TGTGCCAGCAGTCCAAGCGGAAGCTCCTACAATGAGCAGTTCTTC	CASSPSGSSYNEQFF
NA	TRBV5-6	TRBJ2-5	TRBD2	TGTGCCAGCAGCTTGGAGGTAGCGGGACGAGAGACCCAGTACTTC	CASSLEVAGRETQYF
NA	TRBV9	TRBJ2-6	TRBD2	TGTGCCAGCAGCGAGCGGCGGGGGTTCGGGGCCAACGTCCTGACTTTC	CASSERRGFGANVLTF
NA	TRBV5-4	TRBJ1-2	TRBD1	TGTGCCAGCAGCTCGGAATGGACAGGGCGAGGCTACACCTTC	CASSSEWTGRGYTF
medium-sized	TRBV11-3	TRBJ2-2	TRBD2	TGTGCCAGCAGCAAAGGGGCTAGCGGGCCCGGAGGGACCGGGGAGCTGTTTTTT	CASSKGASGPGGTGELFF
few	TRBV6-6	TRBJ1-2	NA	TGTGCCAGCAGTTACGCCAGGGATGGCTACACCTTC	CASSYARDGYTF
NA	TRBV5-1	TRBJ2-7	TRBD2	TGCGCCAGCAGCAGGGGGACTAGCGTAGGCCTCGTGGAGCAGTACTTC	CASSRGTSVGLVEQYF
NA	TRBV7-9	TRBJ2-2	TRBD2	TGTGCCAGCAGTCCTTCGAGACTAGCGGGAGGGACCGGGGAGCTGTTTTTT	CASSPSRLAGGTGELFF
NA	TRBV10-3	TRBJ2-3	NA	TGTGCCATCAGTGAGCTACAGGCAGATACGCAGTATTTT	CAISELQADTQYF
NA	TRBV5-4	TRBJ2-5	NA	TGTGCCAGCAGCTTGGACAGGTACCAAGAGACCCAGTACTTC	CASSLDRYQETQYF
NA	TRBV2	TRBJ2-2	TRBD2	TGTGCCAGCAGTGGCGCGGGAGGGAGGGGCACCGGGGAGCTGTTTTTT	CASSGAGGRGTGELFF
NA	TRBV5-4	TRBJ1-1	NA	TGTGCCAGCAGCTCTATGAACACTGAAGCTTTCTTT	CASSSMNTEAFF
NA	TRBV5-1	TRBJ2-1	TRBD1	TGCGCCAGCAGCTTGGAAGGGACAGGGGGATACAATGAGCAGTTCTTC	CASSLEGTGGYNEQFF
NA	TRBV7-9	TRBJ1-4	TRBD1	TGTGCCAGCAGCTTAGGGGACAGCATTAATGAAAAACTGTTTTTT	CASSLGDSINEKLFF
NA	TRBV19	TRBJ2-3	NA	TGTGCCAGTGCCCAGGGGGGCTCCACAGATACGCAGTATTTT	CASAQGGSTDTQYF
NA	TRBV19	TRBJ1-4	TRBD1	TGTGCCAGTAGAGGGACAGGGGGCAATGAAAAACTGTTTTTT	CASRGTGGNEKLFF
NA	TRBV10-3	TRBJ1-3	TRBD1	TGTGCCATCAGCGGGGGACAGAGCTCTGGAAACACCATATATTTT	CAISGGQSSGNTIYF
NA	TRBV5-1	TRBJ2-7	TRBD2	TGCGCCAGCAGCGTAGGGGGGACTAGCGGGAGTTTGTACGAGCAGTACTTC	CASSVGGTSGSLYEQYF
NA	TRBV19	TRBJ1-1	NA	TGTGCCAGTAGTGGCTTAGGGGCAGGAGTCACTGAAGCTTTCTTT	CASSGLGAGVTEAFF
NA	TRBV7-9	TRBJ2-7	NA	TGTGCCAGCAGCTCCTACCGGGATTCTTACGAGCAGTACTTC	CASSSYRDSYEQYF
NA	TRBV5-1	TRBJ2-1	TRBD2	TGCGCCAGCAGCTTGGTGGGGGGGACGTCCAACAATGAGCAGTTCTTC	CASSLVGGTSNNEQFF
NA	TRBV5-1	TRBJ2-3	NA	TGCGCCAGCAGCTGGGGGGGCGGCCCCAGCACAGATACGCAGTATTTT	CASSWGGGPSTDTQYF
NA	TRBV27	TRBJ2-7	NA	TGTGCCAGCAGTAGGGAACAGGGTCACCTCTACGAGCAGTACTTC	CASSREQGHLYEQYF